What follows describes a single TCR beta chain. The data were taken from a study of blood T cell repertoires in COVID-19. Repertoires were generated with immunoSEQ multiplex PCR, while TCRdb's copy carries only in-frame clones and drops some. In the table there are about 81,000 clones, roughly four fifths of which are singletons. Trimming stripped 2 bases from V and 1 base from J, with 5 bases between. In germline, CDR1 is MNHEY, CDR2 SVGAGI. The CDR3 totals 13 residues. The V and J genes are TRBV6-5 and TRBJ1-1, with unresolved D. Material: peripheral blood. This sequence was found in a human donor in a cohort sampled during active COVID-19. In DNA form, the CDR3 reads TGTGCCAGCAGTTACACACGGAACACTGAAGCTTTCTTT. This sequence encodes CASSYTRNTEAFF.